The clone carrying this T cell receptor (beta chain) was seen a few times. The data were taken from a study of sequential checkpoint blockade in melanoma. Study in general: First-line arms were nivolumab then ipilimumab, or the reverse, randomized 1:1. After both sequences, patients received maintenance nivolumab.

As to treatment: randomized to nivolumab then ipilimumab (arm A) or the reverse (arm B). None of the patients previously received DNA-damaging chemotherapy. Sorted cells were live CD3+CD8+, lacking CD19 and CD56, from PBMCs. Data came from immunoSEQ multiplex PCR; TCRdb stores just in-frame clones and leaves some out. Among under 4,000 clones listed, less than 75% were seen once. This clonotype was sampled from a human patient with melanoma. Some clones in this sample may be carry-over from other donors' samples. The sample here was CD8+ T cells sorted from blood (inferred from file names), taken from a patient given nivolumab and ipilimumab in sequence.

In DNA, the CDR3 is TGTGCCAGCAGTTACGGGAGTGACGGCTCCTACGAGCAGTACTTC. Translation gives CASSYGSDGSYEQYF. J is TRBJ2-7 and V is TRBV6-5; TRBD2 might be the D (5 bases). The V and J ends lost 2 bases and 0 bases respectively, with 11 bases between them. The CDR3 extends over 15 amino acids. Germline CDR1 MNHEY, CDR2 SVGAGI.